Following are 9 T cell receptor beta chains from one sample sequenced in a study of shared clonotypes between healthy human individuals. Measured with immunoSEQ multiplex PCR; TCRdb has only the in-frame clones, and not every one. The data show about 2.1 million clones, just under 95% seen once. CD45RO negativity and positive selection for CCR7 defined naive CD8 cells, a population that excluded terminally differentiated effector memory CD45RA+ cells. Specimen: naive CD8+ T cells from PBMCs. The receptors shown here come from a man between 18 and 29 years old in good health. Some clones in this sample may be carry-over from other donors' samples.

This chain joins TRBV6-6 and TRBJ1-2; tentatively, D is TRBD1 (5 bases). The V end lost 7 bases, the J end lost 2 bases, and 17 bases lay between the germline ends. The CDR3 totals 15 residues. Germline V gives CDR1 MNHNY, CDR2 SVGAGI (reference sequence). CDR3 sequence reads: CASINRGRENYGYTF. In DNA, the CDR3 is TGTGCCAGCATCAACCGTGGCAGGGAGAACTATGGCTACACCTTC.

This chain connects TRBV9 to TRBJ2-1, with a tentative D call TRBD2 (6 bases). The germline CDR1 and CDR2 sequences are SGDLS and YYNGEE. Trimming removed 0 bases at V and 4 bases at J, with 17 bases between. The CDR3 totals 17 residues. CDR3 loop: CASSVGRDRGWYNEQFF. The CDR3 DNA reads TGTGCCAGCAGCGTAGGGCGGGACCGAGGATGGTACAATGAGCAGTTCTTC.

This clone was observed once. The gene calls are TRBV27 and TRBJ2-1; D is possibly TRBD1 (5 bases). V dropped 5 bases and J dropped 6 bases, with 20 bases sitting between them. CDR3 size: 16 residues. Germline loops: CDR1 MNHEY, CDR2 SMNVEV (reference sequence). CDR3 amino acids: CASSATGGVGFNEQFF. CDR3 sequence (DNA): TGTGCCAGCAGTGCCACAGGTGGCGTAGGTTTCAATGAGCAGTTCTTC.

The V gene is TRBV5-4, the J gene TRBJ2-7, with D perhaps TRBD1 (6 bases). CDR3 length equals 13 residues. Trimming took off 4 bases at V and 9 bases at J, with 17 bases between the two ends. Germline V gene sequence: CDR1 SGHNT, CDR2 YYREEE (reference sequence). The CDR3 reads CASSGGLGFGQYF. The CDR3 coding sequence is TGTGCCAGCAGCGGGGGCCTGGGGTTTGGGCAGTACTTC.

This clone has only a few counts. This chain's CDR3 is CASTLGQFGYTF. As DNA, the CDR3 is TGTGCCAGCACCTTGGGACAGTTTGGCTACACCTTC. The V and J genes are TRBV28 and TRBJ1-2, with 7 positions matching TRBD1. The CDR3 is 12 residues long. From germline, CDR1 is MDHEN and CDR2 SYDVKM. V gave up 7 bases and J gave up 7 bases; unmatched junction bases: 6.

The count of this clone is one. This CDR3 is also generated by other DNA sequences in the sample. The CDR3 DNA follows: TGTGCCAGCAGCTTGGCCGGGACAAGCACAGATACGCAGTATTTT. It is translated as CASSLAGTSTDTQYF. V gene TRBV9 combines with J gene TRBJ2-3; possible D gene TRBD1, 6 bases. Per germline, CDR1 SGDLS and CDR2 YYNGEE. The ends were cut back, 4 bases at V and 0 bases at J, with 12 bases in the middle. The length of the CDR3 is 15 residues.

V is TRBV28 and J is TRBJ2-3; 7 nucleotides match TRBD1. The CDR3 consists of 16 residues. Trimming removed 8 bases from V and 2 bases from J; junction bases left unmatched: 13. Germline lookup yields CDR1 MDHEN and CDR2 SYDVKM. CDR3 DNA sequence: TGTGCCAGCGCGGATTTATCGACAGGGACCACAGATACGCAGTATTTT. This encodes CASADLSTGTTDTQYF.

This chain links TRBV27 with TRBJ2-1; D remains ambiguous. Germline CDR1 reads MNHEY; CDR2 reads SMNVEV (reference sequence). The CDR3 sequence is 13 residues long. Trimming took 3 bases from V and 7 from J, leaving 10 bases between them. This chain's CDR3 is CASSFEFANEQFF. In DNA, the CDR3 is TGTGCCAGCAGTTTTGAATTTGCGAATGAGCAGTTCTTC.

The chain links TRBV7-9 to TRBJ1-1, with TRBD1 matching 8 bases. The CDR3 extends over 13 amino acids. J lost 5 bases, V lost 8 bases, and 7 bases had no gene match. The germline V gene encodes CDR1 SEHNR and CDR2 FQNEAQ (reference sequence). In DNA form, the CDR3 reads TGTGCCAGCCCAGGACAGGGTGGGACTGAAGCTTTCTTT. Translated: CASPGQGGTEAFF.